Detailed here is one T cell receptor beta chain. Per the original methods: Scientists estimated how many nucleated cells there were by amplifying reference gene primers. Sequencing was performed with immunoSEQ multiplex PCR; in TCRdb, only in-frame clones are kept and a portion is missing. V and J calls and clone size are copied from that table; D and trimming were computed from the DNA. The table includes 250,000 to 350,000 clones, around 91% detected once. Germline V lookup: CDR1 MDHEN, CDR2 SYDVKM. CDR3 size: 15 residues. Trimming stripped 6 bases from V and 1 base from J, with 12 bases between. This specimen belongs to a study of blood T cell repertoires in COVID-19. Across the study: Both acute and convalescent COVID-19 samples were obtained from the United States, Italy and Spain. T cells, B-cell-depleted T cells, or PBMCs provided the cDNA or gDNA that served as material.

Material for sequencing was peripheral blood. The chain couples TRBV28 to TRBJ2-2; TRBD1 is a possible D gene (6 bases). The receptor comes from a woman in her sixties with acute or convalescent COVID-19. CDR3 nucleotide sequence: TGTGCCAGCAGCCCCGGACAGCGGAACACCGGGGAGCTGTTTTTT. This encodes CASSPGQRNTGELFF. Supplemented by reference TRBV28 and TRBJ2-2, the full variable domain reads DVKVTQSSRYLVKRTGEKVFLECVQDMDHENMFWYRQDPGLGLRLIYFSYDVKMKEKGDIPEGYSVSREKKERFSLILESASTNQTSMYLCASSPGQRNTGELFFGEGSRLTVL.